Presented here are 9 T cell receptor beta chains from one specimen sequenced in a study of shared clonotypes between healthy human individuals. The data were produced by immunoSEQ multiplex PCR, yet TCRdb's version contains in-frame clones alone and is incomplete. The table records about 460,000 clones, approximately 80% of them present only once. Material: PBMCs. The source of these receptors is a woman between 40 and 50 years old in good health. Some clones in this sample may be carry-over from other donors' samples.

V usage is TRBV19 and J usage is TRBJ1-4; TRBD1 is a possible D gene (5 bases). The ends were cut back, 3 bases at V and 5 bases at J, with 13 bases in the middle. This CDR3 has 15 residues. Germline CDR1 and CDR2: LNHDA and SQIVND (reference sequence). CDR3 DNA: TGTGCCAGTAGTATCAGGACACGAATAAATGAAAAACTGTTTTTT. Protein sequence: CASSIRTRINEKLFF. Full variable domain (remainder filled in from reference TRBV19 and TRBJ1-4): DGGITQSPKYLFRKEGQNVTLSCEQNLNHDAMYWYRQDPGQGLRLIYYSQIVNDFQKGDIAEGYSVSREKKESFPLTVTSAQKNPTAFYLCASSIRTRINEKLFFGSGTQLSVL.

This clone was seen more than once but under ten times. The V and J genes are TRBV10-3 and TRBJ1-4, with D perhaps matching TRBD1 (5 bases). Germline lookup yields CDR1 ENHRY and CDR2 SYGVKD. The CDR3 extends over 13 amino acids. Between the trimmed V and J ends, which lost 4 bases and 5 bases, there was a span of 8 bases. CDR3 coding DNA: TGTGCCATCAGTGGACAGAGAAATGAAAAACTGTTTTTT. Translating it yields CAISGQRNEKLFF.

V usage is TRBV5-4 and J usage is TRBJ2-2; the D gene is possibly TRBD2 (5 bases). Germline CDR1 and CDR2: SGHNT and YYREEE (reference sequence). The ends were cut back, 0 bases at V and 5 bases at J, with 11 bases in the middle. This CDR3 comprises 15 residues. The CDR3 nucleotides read TGTGCCAGCAGCTTGGAGGGAGCGATAACCGGGGAGCTGTTTTTT. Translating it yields CASSLEGAITGELFF.

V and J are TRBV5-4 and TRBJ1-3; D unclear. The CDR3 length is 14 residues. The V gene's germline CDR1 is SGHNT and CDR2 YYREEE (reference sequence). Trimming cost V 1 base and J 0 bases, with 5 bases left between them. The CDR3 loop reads CASSLQSSGNTIYF. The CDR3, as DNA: TGTGCCAGCAGCTTGCAGAGCTCTGGAAACACCATATATTTT.

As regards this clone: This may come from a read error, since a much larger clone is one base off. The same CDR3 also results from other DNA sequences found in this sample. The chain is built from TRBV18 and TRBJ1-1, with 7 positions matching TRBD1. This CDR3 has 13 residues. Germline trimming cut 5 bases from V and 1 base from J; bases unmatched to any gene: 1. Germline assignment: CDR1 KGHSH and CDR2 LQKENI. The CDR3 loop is CASSGQANTEAFF. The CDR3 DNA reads TGTGCCAGCTCAGGACAGGCGAACACTGAAGCTTTCTTT.

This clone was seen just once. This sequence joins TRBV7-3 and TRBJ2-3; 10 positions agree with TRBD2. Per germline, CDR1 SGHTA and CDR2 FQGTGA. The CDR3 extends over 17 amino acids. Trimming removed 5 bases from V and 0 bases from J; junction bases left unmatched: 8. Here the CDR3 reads CASSPVASGSSTDTQYF. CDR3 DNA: TGTGCCAGCAGCCCAGTGGCTAGCGGGAGTAGCACAGATACGCAGTATTTT.

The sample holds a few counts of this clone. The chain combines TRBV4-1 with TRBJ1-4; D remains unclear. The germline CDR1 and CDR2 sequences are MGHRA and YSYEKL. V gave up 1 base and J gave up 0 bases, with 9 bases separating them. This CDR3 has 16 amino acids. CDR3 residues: CASSQGSSATNEKLFF. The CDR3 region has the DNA TGCGCCAGCAGCCAAGGCTCTTCTGCAACTAATGAAAAACTGTTTTTT.

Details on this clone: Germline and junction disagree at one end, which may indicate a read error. The CDR3 loop is CASSTRTALSGADVLTF. The DNA of the CDR3 is TGTGCCAGCAGTACCCGGACAGCCCTCTCTGGGGCCGACGTCCTGACTTTC. The chain combines TRBV27 with TRBJ2-6, with D possibly being TRBD1 (6 bases). CDR1 MNHEY and CDR2 SMNVEV come from the germline V gene (reference sequence). This CDR3 is 17 amino acids long.

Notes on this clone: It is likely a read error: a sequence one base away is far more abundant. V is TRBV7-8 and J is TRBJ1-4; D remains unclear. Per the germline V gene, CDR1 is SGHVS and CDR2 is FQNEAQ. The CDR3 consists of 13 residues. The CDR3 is CAGSSTLGEKLFF. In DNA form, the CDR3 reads TGTGCCGGCAGCTCCACACTCGGAGAAAAACTGTTTTTT.